These 9 T cell receptor beta chains were sequenced from one sample in a study of blood T cell repertoires in COVID-19 (TCRdb year 2020). To prepare the library, the immunoSEQ multiplex PCR assay was applied. The clones in this table, taken by TCRdb from immuneACCESS, are in-frame only. Not every clone is retained; where verified, under half of the shortfall comes from an unresolved V gene, and the cause of the rest is unknown. In all, the sample holds about 150,000 clones, and 80% to 90% of those were seen once. The top ten clonotypes cover roughly 14% of the sample. Sample: peripheral blood. These receptors were obtained from a woman aged 40 to 50 with acute or convalescent COVID-19.

V gene TRBV23-1 combines with J gene TRBJ2-3; a weak D match, TRBD1 (6 bases). TRBV23-1 is an ORF, with its function uncertain. Trimming cost V 4 bases and J 7 bases, with 12 bases left between them. The CDR3 has 13 amino acids. CDR3 sequence: CASSPQGAYTQYF. CDR3 bases: TGCGCCAGCAGTCCACAGGGTGCCTATACGCAGTATTTT.

J is TRBJ2-2 and V is TRBV9; 7 bases match TRBD1. This CDR3 is built from 15 residues. Trimming at V came to 0 bases and at J to 5 bases, leaving 4 bases not matched to a gene. The germline V gene has CDR1 SGDLS and CDR2 YYNGEE. This CDR3 is CASSVEGQTTGELFF. The CDR3 DNA reads TGTGCCAGCAGCGTAGAGGGACAGACAACCGGGGAGCTGTTTTTT.

V usage is TRBV7-9 and J usage is TRBJ2-1; 13 bases map to TRBD2. Trimming took 2 bases from V and 5 from J; bases not matched to a gene: 3. Per the germline V gene, CDR1 is SEHNR and CDR2 is FQNEAQ (reference sequence). CDR3 length: 16 amino acids. Written as DNA, the CDR3 is TGTGCCAGCAGCTTAAAGGGACTAGCGGGGAACAATGAGCAGTTCTTC. Amino acids: CASSLKGLAGNNEQFF.

The chain employs TRBV30 and TRBJ2-1, with D perhaps TRBD2 (5 bases). Germline V CDR1 and CDR2: GTSNPN, SVGIG (reference sequence). The germline V and J ends were trimmed by 5 bases and 3 bases, with 20 bases remaining between them. The CDR3 loop spans 16 amino acids. This chain's CDR3 is CAWSAPGILDYNEQFF. In nucleotides, the CDR3 is TGTGCCTGGTCGGCTCCGGGGATCCTAGACTACAATGAGCAGTTCTTC.

This chain connects TRBV19 to TRBJ1-5, with D perhaps matching TRBD1 (5 bases). This CDR3 region has 15 residues. In germline, CDR1 is LNHDA, CDR2 SQIVND (reference sequence). V lost 6 bases and J 0 bases, leaving 12 bases between the germline ends. The CDR3 nucleotides read TGTGCCAGTAGGTGGGGGGAGTATAGCAATCAGCCCCAGCATTTT. It specifies CASRWGEYSNQPQHF.

The chain has TRBV6-1 and TRBJ2-7, with D possibly being TRBD1 (6 bases). The length of the CDR3 is 15 residues. The V and J ends lost 5 bases and 2 bases respectively, with 16 bases between them. CDR1 MNHNS and CDR2 SASEGT come from the germline V gene. DNA of the CDR3: TGTGCCAGCAGTAGGGGCTTAGGGGGACCCTACGAGCAGTACTTC. Encoded protein: CASSRGLGGPYEQYF.

The chain has TRBV30 and TRBJ1-2; TRBD1 is a possible D gene (5 bases). In germline, CDR1 is GTSNPN, CDR2 SVGIG (reference sequence). The CDR3 covers 15 residues. V was cut by 4 bases and J by 9 bases, with 24 bases left in between. CDR3 in amino acids: CAWKGRGLGQHSYTF. CDR3 nucleotides: TGTGCCTGGAAAGGAAGGGGCCTGGGGCAACATAGCTACACCTTC. Combining the CDR3 with reference TRBV30 and TRBJ1-2 gives the whole variable domain SQTIHQWPATLVQPVGSPLSLECTVEGTSNPNLYWYRQAAGRGLQLLFYSVGIGQISSEVPQNLSASRPQDRQFILSSKKLLLSDSGFYLCAWKGRGLGQHSYTFGSGTRLTVV.

The V and J genes are TRBV4-1 and TRBJ2-5, with a weak D call TRBD1 (6 bases). Germline CDR1 is MGHRA and CDR2 is YSYEKL. Trimming removed 1 base from V and 0 bases from J, with 9 bases in between. CDR3 length equals 15 residues. This CDR3 is CASSQGGTHQETQYF. The CDR3 region has the DNA TGCGCCAGCAGCCAAGGGGGGACACACCAAGAGACCCAGTACTTC.

The chain couples TRBV9 to TRBJ2-1; TRBD2 agrees at 9 bases. The CDR3 is 16 residues long. Per the germline V gene, CDR1 is SGDLS and CDR2 is YYNGEE. V lost 1 base to trimming and J lost 8 bases; unmatched junction nucleotides: 10. This CDR3 reads CASSVTGRGGHDEQFF. The CDR3, as DNA: TGTGCCAGCAGCGTAACGGGGCGGGGGGGCCACGATGAGCAGTTCTTC.